This TCR beta chain was identified during a study of blood T cells in healthy people across ages. J lost 8 bases, V lost 5 bases, and 6 bases had no gene match. The CDR3 spans 14 residues. PCR was performed a second time for about 7 to 11 cycles using a sample-barcoded 5' primer and a J-beta primer mix. A template-switch adaptor with 12 random nucleotides tagged each cDNA molecule. A single record per CDR3 protein comes from TCRdb applying MiXCR to the 5' RACE reads. The sample yields under 1,000,000 distinct CDR3 sequences, around 36% seen once. This clonotype was recorded many times. Sequenced sample: blood. The chain has TRBV12-3 or TRBV12-4 and TRBJ1-6; TRBD1 matches 7 bases. The source of this sequence is a man aged 18 to 29 in good health. The CDR3 loop reads CASSPTGEYSPLHF. The CDR3 region has the DNA TGTGCCAGCAGTCCAACAGGGGAGTATTCACCCCTCCACTTT.